What follows are 23 T cell receptor beta chains derived from one specimen sequenced in a study of T-cell memory formation after mild COVID-19. TCRdb reanalysed the 5' RACE reads using MiXCR and keeps one entry per CDR3 protein. This sample yields about 350,000 distinct CDR3 sequences, of which roughly an eighth are seen a single time; about 20% belongs to the top ten. The sequenced sample was PBMCs or a T cell subset sorted from them (not recorded which). Every receptor here comes from a man aged 18 to 29 who had mild COVID-19 (a few samples of this study predate the infection). Cell type and time point are not known.

This clonotype was seen only a few times. This chain links TRBV2 with TRBJ2-7, with D unclear. CDR1 SNHLY and CDR2 FYNNEI come from the germline V gene. This CDR3 region has 14 residues. The V gene lost 0 bases and the J gene lost 4 bases, with 10 bases spanning the gap. The CDR3 DNA sequence: TGTGCCAGCAGTGAAGCGCCGGGCAGGTACGAGCAGTACGTC. Its translation is CASSEAPGRYEQYV.

V is TRBV10-3 and J is TRBJ1-3; D unclear. Between the trimmed V and J ends, which lost 7 bases and 0 bases, there was a span of 10 bases. The CDR3 runs 14 residues. Per germline, CDR1 ENHRY and CDR2 SYGVKD. In DNA, the CDR3 is TGTGCCATCACCTTAGACGACTCTGGAAACACCATATATTTT. Amino acids: CAITLDDSGNTIYF.

This clonotype was detected a few times. For the CDR3, the DNA is TGTGCCAGCTCTGCGACAGGGTCCCTACACCAAGAGACCCAGTACTTC. This translates into CASSATGSLHQETQYF. The chain links TRBV18 to TRBJ2-5; the match to TRBD1 covers 7 bases. This CDR3 region has 16 residues. CDR1 KGHSH and CDR2 LQKENI come from the germline V gene. The J segment lost 0 bases and the V segment lost 6 bases, leaving 10 bases of the junction unmatched.

This clonotype turned up a few times. The chain links TRBV5-1 to TRBJ2-1, with TRBD1 identical over 9 bases. V was pared by 0 bases and J by 5 bases, with 6 bases of the junction left unmatched. There are 16 residues in the CDR3. Germline V gene lookup returns CDR1 SGHRS and CDR2 YFSETQ. CDR3 amino acids: CASSLERTGEHNEQFF. The CDR3 DNA reads as TGCGCCAGCAGCTTGGAGAGGACAGGGGAACACAATGAGCAGTTCTTC.

The chain employs TRBV3-1 and TRBJ2-2; perhaps D is TRBD1 or TRBD2 (5 bases each). Trimming stripped 4 bases from V and 7 bases from J, with 16 bases between. The germline gives CDR1 LGHDT, CDR2 YNNKEL (reference sequence). The CDR3 contains 15 residues. The CDR3 is CASSPLGMRGGELFF. CDR3 nucleotide sequence: TGTGCCAGCAGCCCCTTGGGGATGAGGGGCGGGGAGCTGTTTTTT.

This clonotype was counted only a few times. The rearrangement joins TRBV24-1 to TRBJ2-1; possible D gene TRBD2, 5 bases. Trimming cost V 6 bases and J 4 bases, with 18 bases left between them. The germline V gene encodes CDR1 KGHDR and CDR2 SFDVKD. CDR3 length: 16 amino acids. DNA for the CDR3: TGTGCCACCAGTCCGCGACCACGAGGAGGTTACAATGAGCAGTTCTTC. It is translated as CATSPRPRGGYNEQFF.

This clonotype was picked up many times. The V call is TRBV28, the J call TRBJ2-1; perhaps TRBD1 as D (6 bases). V was cut by 5 bases and J by 9 bases, with 14 bases left in between. CDR3 size: 13 residues. Germline-derived CDR1 and CDR2 are MDHEN and SYDVKM. The CDR3 is CASSPYGRGEQFF. CDR3 nucleotides: TGTGCCAGCAGTCCGTACGGCAGGGGTGAGCAGTTCTTC.

This clonotype showed up just a few times. The chain links TRBV20-1 to TRBJ1-2; D is unresolved. The V end lost 6 bases, the J end lost 5 bases, and 13 bases lay between the germline ends. This CDR3 has 12 amino acids. Germline CDR1 is DFQATT and CDR2 is SNEGSKA (reference sequence). The CDR3 is CSAGEGHYGYTF. DNA of the CDR3: TGCAGTGCCGGGGAGGGCCATTATGGCTACACCTTC.

This chain joins TRBV2 and TRBJ2-4; weak D call: TRBD1 (6 bases). Trimming removed 6 bases at V and 2 bases at J, with 20 bases between. There are 17 residues in the CDR3. The germline CDR1 and CDR2 sequences are SNHLY and FYNNEI. The CDR3 loop is CASRETQGQEPKNIQYF. Here the CDR3 DNA reads TGTGCCAGCAGAGAAACTCAGGGACAAGAACCCAAAAACATTCAGTACTTC. Full variable domain (rest looked up from reference TRBV2 and TRBJ2-4): EPEVTQTPSHQVTQMGQEVILRCVPISNHLYFYWYRQILGQKVEFLVSFYNNEISEKSEIFDDQFSVERPDGSNFTLKIRSTKLEDSAMYFCASRETQGQEPKNIQYFGAGTRLSVL.

The CDR3 nucleotides read TGTGCCTGGTCGCTCACTGCAGGGGAGATCACCTTC. Translated, it gives CAWSLTAGEITF. This sequence joins TRBV30 and TRBJ1-2; possibly TRBD1 for D (6 bases). Germline loops: CDR1 GTSNPN, CDR2 SVGIG (reference sequence). CDR3 length: 12 residues. Trimming took off 5 bases at V and 13 bases at J, with 20 bases between the two ends.

This clonotype was counted only a few times. The gene calls are TRBV7-9 and TRBJ2-3; D is perhaps TRBD2 (5 bases). The germline V gene has CDR1 SEHNR and CDR2 FQNEAQ (reference sequence). The CDR3 runs 16 residues. V shed 2 bases and J shed 0 bases, with 12 bases lying between them. CDR3 bases: TGTGCCAGCAGCTTACGGGTTCGGACTAGCACAGATACGCAGTATTTT. Translated, it gives CASSLRVRTSTDTQYF.

The genes are TRBV5-1 and TRBJ1-6, with D hard to call. The CDR3 sequence is 16 residues long. The germline V and J ends were trimmed by 3 bases and 5 bases, with 15 bases remaining between them. Germline V gene sequence: CDR1 SGHRS, CDR2 YFSETQ. This CDR3 is CASSWATGSDNSPLHF. CDR3 coding DNA: TGCGCCAGCAGCTGGGCCACCGGGTCCGATAATTCACCCCTCCACTTT.

This sequence joins TRBV5-1 and TRBJ2-2; TRBD1 is a possible D gene (5 bases). The CDR3 spans 14 residues. V was cut by 4 bases and J by 6 bases, with 13 bases left in between. CDR1 and CDR2 from the germline V gene are SGHRS and YFSETQ. CDR3 DNA: TGCGCCAGCAGCCCGACAGATCTCGCCGGGGAGCTGTTTTTT. Residues: CASSPTDLAGELFF.

The sample holds a few counts of this clonotype. The rearrangement links TRBV5-4 to TRBJ2-1; D uncertain. CDR1 and CDR2 (germline): SGHNT, YYREEE (reference sequence). CDR3 size: 14 residues. The V and J ends lost 6 bases and 0 bases respectively, with 10 bases between them. CDR3 sequence (DNA): TGTGCCAGCAATACGGCAAGCTCCTACAATGAGCAGTTCTTC. It translates to CASNTASSYNEQFF.

Notes on this clonotype: A read error may be the cause here, since a much bigger clone is one base away. The genes are TRBV5-1 and TRBJ2-6; weak D call: TRBD1 (5 bases). V was clipped by 0 bases and J by 0 bases, with 7 bases between them. Germline V gene sequence: CDR1 SGHRS, CDR2 YFSETQ. The CDR3 is made up of 16 amino acids. Written as DNA, the CDR3 is TGCGCCAGCAGCTTGGGACAGTTCTCTGGGGCCAACGTCCTGACTTTC. Its protein is CASSLGQFSGANVLTF.

The J gene is TRBJ2-3, the V gene TRBV5-1; 13 nucleotides align to TRBD2. Trimming cost V 4 bases and J 0 bases; bases outside gene matches: 2. The germline V gene has CDR1 SGHRS and CDR2 YFSETQ. The CDR3 has 16 residues. This chain's CDR3 is CASSAGLAGSTDTQYF. The CDR3 nucleotides read TGCGCCAGCAGCGCGGGACTAGCGGGGAGCACAGATACGCAGTATTTT.

With regard to this clonotype: Germline and junction disagree at one end, which may indicate a read error. V and J are TRBV18 and TRBJ1-1; unclear D gene. The CDR3 length is 13 residues. Germline CDR1 reads KGHSH; CDR2 reads LQKENI. The DNA of the CDR3 is TGTGCCAGCTCACCCACCCAACAGCCACCAACTCCCTTT. The encoded protein is CASSPTQQPPTPF.

The chain has TRBV9 and TRBJ1-5; a weak D match, TRBD1 (5 bases). The V end lost 4 bases, the J end lost 0 bases, and 14 bases lay between the germline ends. Germline assignment: CDR1 SGDLS and CDR2 YYNGEE. The CDR3 is 16 residues long. CDR3 region: CASSLGTGTSNQPQHF. CDR3 DNA: TGTGCCAGCAGCCTTGGAACCGGGACTAGCAATCAGCCCCAGCATTTT.

This clonotype was observed many times. The chain recombines TRBV7-2 with TRBJ1-1; 7 bases align to TRBD1. The V and J ends lost 0 bases and 4 bases, in that order; junction bases with no gene match: 8. The germline V gene has CDR1 SGHTA and CDR2 FQGNSA. The CDR3 spans 16 residues. In DNA form, the CDR3 reads TGTGCCAGCAGCTTAGCGTCGGCAGGGGGGTTCACTGAAGCTTTCTTT. Translation: CASSLASAGGFTEAFF.

This clonotype was counted at least ten times. This chain links TRBV7-8 with TRBJ2-5; D is perhaps TRBD2 (6 bases). There are 13 residues in the CDR3. The germline CDR1 and CDR2 sequences are SGHVS and FQNEAQ. Between the trimmed V and J ends, which lost 4 bases and 3 bases, there was a span of 9 bases. The CDR3 loop reads CASSSVAEETQYF. CDR3 DNA sequence: TGTGCCAGCAGCTCCGTAGCGGAAGAGACCCAGTACTTC. The full variable domain, completed using reference TRBV7-8 and TRBJ2-5, is GAGVSQSPRYKVAKRGQDVALRCDPISGHVSLFWYQQALGQGPEFLTYFQNEAQLDKSGLPSDRFFAERPEGSVSTLKIQRTQQEDSAVYLCASSSVAEETQYFGPGTRLLVL.

There are a few counts of this clonotype. This chain connects TRBV7-9 to TRBJ2-5; D ambiguous. Trimming took 1 base from V and 2 from J, leaving 8 bases between them. Looked up from germline, CDR1 is SEHNR and CDR2 is FQNEAQ (reference sequence). This CDR3 has 14 residues. DNA for the CDR3: TGTGCCAGCAGCTTAGAACTAAGGCAAGAGACCCAGTACTTC. Encoded protein: CASSLELRQETQYF.

The rearrangement uses TRBV3-1 and TRBJ2-1; D is uncertain. This CDR3 has 11 residues. CDR1 is LGHDT and CDR2 is YNNKEL in the germline V gene (reference sequence). V gave up 8 bases and J gave up 4 bases, with 6 bases separating them. The CDR3 DNA follows: TGTGCCAGCCACGGGTACAATGAGCAGTTCTTC. Translation gives CASHGYNEQFF.

This clonotype was seen at least ten times. The chain carries TRBV7-9 and TRBJ2-7; D perhaps matches TRBD1 (6 bases). In germline, CDR1 is SEHNR, CDR2 FQNEAQ (reference sequence). V dropped 5 bases and J dropped 2 bases, with 16 bases sitting between them. The CDR3 sequence is 15 residues long. The CDR3 sequence is CASSDPGARAYEQYF. The DNA for the CDR3 is TGTGCCAGCAGCGATCCAGGGGCGCGCGCCTACGAGCAGTACTTC. The full variable domain, rest sourced from reference TRBV7-9 and TRBJ2-7, is DTGVSQNPRHKITKRGQNVTFRCDPISEHNRLYWYRQTLGQGPEFLTYFQNEAQLEKSRLLSDRFSAERPKGSFSTLEIQRTEQGDSAMYLCASSDPGARAYEQYFGPGTRLTVT.